Below, one T cell receptor (beta chain) is given with its context. These data originate in a study of control samples from healthy donors and cancer patients. Germline V gene sequence: CDR1 SGHNT, CDR2 YYREEE (reference sequence). The CDR3 is 14 residues long. Between the trimmed V and J ends, which lost 1 base and 4 bases, there was a span of 11 bases. Data came from immunoSEQ multiplex PCR; TCRdb stores just in-frame clones and leaves some out. The sample includes about 110,000 clones, approximately 84% seen only once; the top ten take around 6.2%. This TCR derives from a man younger than 35 in good health. V is TRBV5-4 and J is TRBJ1-1; a weak D match, TRBD1 (5 bases). Sequencing was performed on blood. The chain's CDR3 is CASSLQGQVTEAFF. Here the CDR3 DNA reads TGTGCCAGCAGCTTGCAGGGCCAGGTCACTGAAGCTTTCTTT.